This TCR beta chain was recovered during a study of OX40 agonist ivuxolimab in advanced cancers. The V gene's germline CDR1 is MNHNS and CDR2 SASEGT. V shed 2 bases and J 4 bases; nucleotides not matched to a gene: 4. This CDR3 is built from 15 residues. Generated by immunoSEQ multiplex PCR, the TCRdb table keeps only in-frame clones and is missing some. The sample contains roughly 16,000 clones, around 80% of which appear only once. The material sequenced was CD4+ or CD8+ T cells sorted from blood, taken in a trial of the OX40 agonist ivuxolimab. The chain recombines TRBV6-1 with TRBJ2-1, with 8 bases matching TRBD2. The source is an adult with an advanced solid tumor such as melanoma, head and neck, liver or kidney cancer. In DNA, the CDR3 is TGTGCCAGCAGTGAAAAAGCTAGCGGGTACAATGAGCAGTTCTTC. This translates into CASSEKASGYNEQFF.